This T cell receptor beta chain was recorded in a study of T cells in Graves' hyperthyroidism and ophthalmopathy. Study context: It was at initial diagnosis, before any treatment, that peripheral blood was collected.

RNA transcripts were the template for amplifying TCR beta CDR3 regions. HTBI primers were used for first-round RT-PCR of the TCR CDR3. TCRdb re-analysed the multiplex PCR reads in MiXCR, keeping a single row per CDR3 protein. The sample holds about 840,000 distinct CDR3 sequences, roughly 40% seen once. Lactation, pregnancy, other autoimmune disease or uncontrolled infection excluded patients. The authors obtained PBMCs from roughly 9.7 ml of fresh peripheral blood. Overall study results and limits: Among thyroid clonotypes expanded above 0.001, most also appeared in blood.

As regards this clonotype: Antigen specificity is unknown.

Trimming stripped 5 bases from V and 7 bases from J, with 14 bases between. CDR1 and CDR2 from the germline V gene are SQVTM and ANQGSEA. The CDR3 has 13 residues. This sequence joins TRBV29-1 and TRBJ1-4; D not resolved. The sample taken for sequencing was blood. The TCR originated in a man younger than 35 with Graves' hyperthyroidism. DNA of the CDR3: TGCAGCGTTCGACGAGACGGGAGTGAAAAACTGTTTTTT. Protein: CSVRRDGSEKLFF.